This T cell receptor beta chain was recovered during a study of beta chain features in type 1 diabetes. Study-level information: Sorted cells from all samples, numbering over 85,000,000, were examined.

Expressed TCRB transcripts got sequenced, as all isolated RNA was reverse transcribed. Profiled with immunoSEQ multiplex PCR; TCRdb holds only in-frame clones, not every one. The sample records 900,000 or so clones, 15% to 20% being singletons. Donors contributed one heparinised blood draw apiece, averaging about 100 mL. Sorted CD4+ subsets: naive, central memory, regulatory, stem cell-like memory (CD45RO/CCR7/CD25/CD127/CD95/CD27 panel). The receptor comes from a woman younger than 30 in good health. The sequencing sample was made of naive CD4+ T cells from blood.

The CDR3 spells CASSPLLGGDEQYF. The DNA for the CDR3 is TGTGCCAGCAGTCCCTTGCTGGGCGGGGACGAGCAGTACTTC. This chain joins TRBV28 and TRBJ2-7, with D maybe TRBD2 (6 bases). Germline V gene sequence: CDR1 MDHEN, CDR2 SYDVKM. V was cut by 5 bases and J by 5 bases, with 16 bases left in between. There are 14 residues in the CDR3.